This T cell receptor (beta chain) was sequenced during a study of blood T cell repertoires in COVID-19. Study-level background: PBMCs, B-cell-depleted T cells, or T cells provided the cDNA or gDNA that made up the material.

Original processing methods: Nucleated cell counts were estimated from reference gene primer amplification. Produced via immunoSEQ multiplex PCR; TCRdb's table is partial and in-frame only. V, J and clone size reflect that table, while D and trimming were determined from the DNA. This sample has roughly 100,000 clones, with roughly four fifths found just once. The CDR3 runs to 15 residues. V gave up 1 base and J gave up 6 bases; unmatched junction bases: 5. CDR1 and CDR2 from the germline V gene are SGHTA and FQGNSA. The chain combines TRBV7-2 with TRBJ2-3, with 9 positions matching TRBD1. Sequencing input: peripheral blood. The source is a man between 65 and 80 years old with active or convalescent COVID-19. The CDR3 is CASSLVGQGGDTQYF. The CDR3 bases are TGTGCCAGCAGCTTAGTGGGACAGGGCGGGGATACGCAGTATTTT.